One and the same sample provided the 5 T cell receptor beta chains below, sequenced in a study of esophageal squamous cell carcinoma under preoperative chemotherapy. TCRdb reprocessed the PCR reads via MiXCR and lists one record per CDR3 protein. The sample yields tens of thousands of distinct CDR3 sequences, roughly half seen once. Time point meaning: before preoperative PTX-NDP chemotherapy. Sample collection was performed from a patient given preoperative chemotherapy. These receptors were taken from a human donor with esophageal squamous cell carcinoma. The donor label of this sample is uncertain.

In its sample, this clonotype was seen many times. The rearrangement links TRBV11-2 to TRBJ2-3; 9 positions agree with TRBD2. This CDR3 region has 15 residues. V dropped 1 base and J dropped 4; count of bases not matched to a gene: 3. CDR1 and CDR2 (germline): SGHAT, FQNNGV. The CDR3 protein is CASSLVEREADTQYF. For the CDR3, the DNA is TGTGCCAGCAGCTTAGTGGAGCGGGAGGCAGATACGCAGTATTTT.

The rearrangement links TRBV7-2 to TRBJ2-3, with TRBD2 matching 9 bases. The trim removed 6 bases at V and 9 bases at J, leaving 19 bases unmatched. The CDR3 extends over 17 amino acids. Per germline, CDR1 SGHTA and CDR2 FQGNSA. CDR3 sequence reads: CASSPEGLAGPRNTQYF. CDR3 in DNA: TGTGCCAGCAGTCCTGAAGGGCTAGCGGGGCCGCGGAACACGCAGTATTTT.

The rearrangement uses TRBV7-9 and TRBJ2-3, with 9 bases fitting TRBD2. The DNA matches TRBJ2-5 better at its end, which makes the J call doubtful. Germline V gene data show CDR1 as SEHNR and CDR2 as FQNEAQ (reference sequence). The CDR3 has 14 residues. The CDR3 DNA sequence: TGTGCCAGCAGCTTGCCTAGCGGGATCCAGACCCAGTACTTC. It yields the protein CASSLPSGIQTQYF.

V usage is TRBV5-1 and J usage is TRBJ2-2; tentatively, D is TRBD1 or TRBD2 (5 bases each). This CDR3 has 15 residues. The V end was cut by 1 base, the J end by 7 bases, with 14 bases between. The germline gives CDR1 SGHRS, CDR2 YFSETQ. The CDR3 protein is CASSLRDAGFGELFF. The CDR3, as DNA: TGCGCCAGCAGCTTGAGGGACGCCGGCTTCGGGGAGCTGTTTTTT. Based on the CDR3 plus reference TRBV5-1 and TRBJ2-2, the full variable domain is KAGVTQTPRYLIKTRGQQVTLSCSPISGHRSVSWYQQTPGQGLQFLFEYFSETQRNKGNFPGRFSGRQFSNSRSEMNVSTLELGDSALYLCASSLRDAGFGELFFGEGSRLTVL.

This clonotype showed up just a few times. The chain links TRBV19 to TRBJ2-1; D gene uncertain. Germline loops: CDR1 LNHDA, CDR2 SQIVND (reference sequence). Deletions cut 4 bases from V and 9 bases from J, with 13 bases between. This CDR3 is built from 13 residues. The CDR3 spells CASSKPSPVEQFF. CDR3 in DNA: TGTGCCAGTAGTAAGCCGAGCCCGGTTGAGCAGTTCTTC. Using reference TRBV19 and TRBJ2-1 for the parts outside the CDR3, the full variable domain is DGGITQSPKYLFRKEGQNVTLSCEQNLNHDAMYWYRQDPGQGLRLIYYSQIVNDFQKGDIAEGYSVSREKKESFPLTVTSAQKNPTAFYLCASSKPSPVEQFFGPGTRLTVL.